These 30 T cell receptor beta chains originate from one sample sequenced in a study of blood T cell repertoires in COVID-19. Assay used: immunoSEQ multiplex PCR; TCRdb lists only in-frame clones, some missing. This repertoire shows about 61,000 clones, roughly 80% found once; its top ten account for about 5.3%. The sequenced sample was peripheral blood. The receptors were sampled from a man between 65 and 85 years old with acute or convalescent COVID-19.

The chain carries TRBV11-3 and TRBJ2-3, with 10 bases identical to TRBD2. The ends lost 1 base at V and 2 bases at J; junction bases unmatched: 9. This CDR3 has 18 amino acids. Germline CDR1 is SGHNT and CDR2 is YENEEA. In DNA, the CDR3 is TGTGCCAGCAGCTTAGGAGGGACTAGCGCGGGGTACACAGATACGCAGTATTTT. This encodes CASSLGGTSAGYTDTQYF.

In this sample, this clone turned up once. The V gene is TRBV29-1, the J gene TRBJ2-2; TRBD2 agrees at 10 bases. The junction had 7 bases not matched to a gene; V was cut back by 1 base and J by 5 bases. The CDR3 spans 16 residues. CDR1 and CDR2 from the germline V gene are SQVTM and ANQGSEA. CDR3 region: CSVEGLAGVRTGELFF. The CDR3 DNA reads as TGCAGCGTTGAAGGCCTAGCGGGGGTACGGACCGGGGAGCTGTTTTTT.

The chain is built from TRBV28 and TRBJ1-5; maybe TRBD1 (6 bases). The CDR3 is 15 residues long. Per the germline V gene, CDR1 is MDHEN and CDR2 is SYDVKM. Deletions cut 3 bases from V and 2 bases from J, with 11 bases between. CDR3 residues: CASSFGDNRNQPQHF. In DNA form, the CDR3 reads TGTGCCAGCAGTTTTGGGGACAACCGCAATCAGCCCCAGCATTTT.

The chain recombines TRBV5-1 with TRBJ2-1, with 11 bases lining up with TRBD2. The CDR3 spans 17 residues. Trimming took 3 bases from V and 0 from J; bases not matched to a gene: 5. Germline CDR1 and CDR2: SGHRS and YFSETQ. CDR3 in amino acids: CASSSLAGGHSYNEQFF. CDR3 DNA sequence: TGCGCCAGCAGCTCCCTAGCGGGGGGCCACTCCTACAATGAGCAGTTCTTC.

V and J are TRBV20-1 and TRBJ2-7; the match to TRBD1 covers 8 bases. The CDR3 extends over 16 amino acids. Trimming took 3 bases from V and 5 from J; bases not matched to a gene: 15. The germline gives CDR1 DFQATT, CDR2 SNEGSKA (reference sequence). The CDR3 DNA reads TGCAGTGCTAGTACATATCAAGGACAGGGCACGGACGAGCAGTACTTC. It translates to CSASTYQGQGTDEQYF.

The rearrangement joins TRBV4-2 to TRBJ2-3; 8 bases are shared with TRBD2. With V trimmed by 4 bases and J by 2 bases, 8 bases remained unmatched. CDR3 length: 16 residues. The germline gives CDR1 LGHNA, CDR2 YNFKEQ. The CDR3 DNA reads TGTGCCAGCAGCCCACTTATAGCGGGGTTCACAGATACGCAGTATTTT. It codes for CASSPLIAGFTDTQYF.

The genes are TRBV18 and TRBJ1-6, with D unresolved. V was pared by 3 bases and J by 9 bases, with 6 bases between. The CDR3 spans 12 residues. Germline V gene lookup returns CDR1 KGHSH and CDR2 LQKENI. The DNA for the CDR3 is TGTGCCAGCTCACCCTGGAGTTCACCCCTCCACTTT. Amino acid sequence: CASSPWSSPLHF.

V and J are TRBV4-1 and TRBJ2-1; TRBD2 agrees at 15 bases. V dropped 4 bases and J dropped 7; count of bases not matched to a gene: 5. The germline gives CDR1 MGHRA, CDR2 YSYEKL. CDR3 length equals 16 residues. The DNA of the CDR3 is TGCGCCAGCAGCCGCGGACTAGCGGGGGGGTGGAATGAGCAGTTCTTC. Encoded protein: CASSRGLAGGWNEQFF.

This clone has a handful of counts. This chain links TRBV6-5 with TRBJ2-5; possibly TRBD1 for D (5 bases). The CDR3 has 15 amino acids. Trimming stripped 6 bases from V and 0 bases from J, with 14 bases between. The germline V gene has CDR1 MNHEY and CDR2 SVGAGI. CDR3: CASRVDMGYQETQYF. CDR3 in DNA: TGTGCCAGCAGGGTGGACATGGGCTACCAAGAGACCCAGTACTTC.

The V and J genes are TRBV6-5 and TRBJ1-4, with D perhaps matching TRBD1 (5 bases). The CDR3 spans 15 residues. Deletions cut 8 bases from V and 3 bases from J, with 16 bases between. Germline CDR1 and CDR2: MNHEY and SVGAGI. The CDR3, as DNA: TGTGCCAGCTCGTTAAGGGGTCGCGCTAATGAAAAACTGTTTTTT. It yields the protein CASSLRGRANEKLFF.

This clone appeared once. The chain joins TRBV9 to TRBJ2-5, with 9 bases aligning to TRBD2. Germline CDR1 SGDLS, CDR2 YYNGEE. The CDR3 totals 14 residues. V was pared by 2 bases and J by 5 bases, with 4 bases of the junction left unmatched. The CDR3 nucleotides are TGTGCCAGCAGCGTTAAGCGGGGGGATGAGACCCAGTACTTC. This translates into CASSVKRGDETQYF. Variable domain in full (rest from reference TRBV9 and TRBJ2-5): DSGVTQTPKHLITATGQRVTLRCSPRSGDLSVYWYQQSLDQGLQFLIQYYNGEERAKGNILERFSAQQFPDLHSELNLSSLELGDSALYFCASSVKRGDETQYFGPGTRLLVL.

The chain couples TRBV11-2 to TRBJ2-3; D remains unclear. V gave up 5 bases and J gave up 7 bases, with 10 bases separating them. Germline CDR1 SGHAT, CDR2 FQNNGV. This CDR3 region has 12 residues. CDR3 DNA: TGTGCCAGCAGCCCAACCCTAAATACGCAGTATTTT. It translates to CASSPTLNTQYF.

This clone was picked up a small number of times. V is TRBV19 and J is TRBJ2-7, with 9 bases lining up with TRBD1. Germline V CDR1 and CDR2: LNHDA, SQIVND (reference sequence). The CDR3 has 14 amino acids. Trimming cost V 6 bases and J 2 bases; bases outside gene matches: 5. Written as DNA, the CDR3 is TGTGCCAGTAGCAGGACAGGGGTCCCCTACGAGCAGTACTTC. The encoded protein is CASSRTGVPYEQYF.

V and J are TRBV2 and TRBJ1-2; TRBD1 matches 7 bases. The V and J ends lost 7 bases and 1 base, in that order; junction bases with no gene match: 6. The CDR3 covers 14 residues. The V gene's germline CDR1 is SNHLY and CDR2 FYNNEI. CDR3 coding DNA: TGTGCCAGCAAAAGGACAGGTGATAACTATGGCTACACCTTC. Translating it yields CASKRTGDNYGYTF.

The CDR3 nucleotides are TGCGCCAGCAGCCCGGGACAGGGGGAGAGCACTGAAGCTTTCTTT. Protein: CASSPGQGESTEAFF. The chain has TRBV5-1 and TRBJ1-1; 11 bases agree with TRBD1. CDR1 SGHRS and CDR2 YFSETQ come from the germline V gene. V shed 4 bases, J shed 4 bases, and the junction held 6 bases outside the gene matches. This CDR3 contains 15 residues. The variable domain in full, with the rest retrieved from reference TRBV5-1 and TRBJ1-1, is KAGVTQTPRYLIKTRGQQVTLSCSPISGHRSVSWYQQTPGQGLQFLFEYFSETQRNKGNFPGRFSGRQFSNSRSEMNVSTLELGDSALYLCASSPGQGESTEAFFGQGTRLTVV.

The rearrangement joins TRBV21-1 to TRBJ2-1; TRBD1 reflects the table's D call only, with no check against the DNA. TRBV21-1 is marked as a pseudogene. This CDR3 has 16 residues. CDR3 nucleotides: TGTGCCAGCAGCAAAGCCCGACAGGGGGGGATCCATGAGCAGTTCTTC. It encodes CASSKARQGGIHEQFF.

This chain connects TRBV7-2 to TRBJ2-3; 7 bases map to TRBD2. Trimming cost V 2 bases and J 2 bases; bases outside gene matches: 4. CDR3 size: 15 residues. The germline gives CDR1 SGHTA, CDR2 FQGNSA. In DNA form, the CDR3 reads TGTGCCAGCAGCTTACAAGCGGGGTCCACAGATACGCAGTATTTT. Translation gives CASSLQAGSTDTQYF.

The gene calls are TRBV15 and TRBJ1-1, with D tentatively TRBD1 (5 bases). The germline gives CDR1 LNHNV, CDR2 YYDKDF (reference sequence). V shed 0 bases and J shed 3 bases, with 14 bases lying between them. The CDR3 has 16 amino acids. The CDR3 reads CATSREGPGLDTEAFF. CDR3 bases: TGTGCCACCAGCAGAGAGGGTCCAGGGCTGGACACTGAAGCTTTCTTT.

This clone showed up just once. The rearrangement uses TRBV19 and TRBJ2-1; maybe TRBD1 (5 bases). CDR1 LNHDA and CDR2 SQIVND come from the germline V gene (reference sequence). V lost 4 bases to trimming and J lost 1 base, with 11 bases between them. This CDR3 spans 15 amino acids. The CDR3, as DNA: TGTGCCAGTAGTAAAACAGGTAGTTCCTACAATGAGCAGTTCTTC. As protein: CASSKTGSSYNEQFF.

The chain recombines TRBV10-1 with TRBJ2-2; D not certain. Deletions cut 4 bases from V and 4 bases from J, with 7 bases between. The CDR3 has 13 residues. Germline CDR1 is WNHNN and CDR2 is SYGVQD (reference sequence). CDR3 bases: TGCGCCAGCAGTGGGCAGATCACCGGGGAGCTGTTTTTT. Protein: CASSGQITGELFF.

The chain carries TRBV5-1 and TRBJ2-3; 9 positions match TRBD2. This CDR3 is 16 amino acids long. CDR1 and CDR2 from the germline V gene are SGHRS and YFSETQ. Trimming cost V 3 bases and J 2 bases; bases outside gene matches: 7. The CDR3 coding sequence is TGCGCCAGCAGCTGGGCTAGCGGGGATTTCACAGATACGCAGTATTTT. This translates into CASSWASGDFTDTQYF.

The chain recombines TRBV6-5 with TRBJ1-5, with a possible D match to TRBD1 (5 bases). CDR3 length: 14 residues. CDR1 is MNHEY, CDR2 SVGAGI, per germline. V dropped 8 bases and J dropped 0 bases, with 11 bases sitting between them. CDR3 protein: CASQTAYSNQPQHF. CDR3 bases: TGTGCCAGCCAGACAGCCTATAGCAATCAGCCCCAGCATTTT.

The chain links TRBV15 to TRBJ1-5; D remains ambiguous. Germline lookup yields CDR1 LNHNV and CDR2 YYDKDF (reference sequence). V lost 0 bases to trimming and J lost 1 base, with 10 bases between them. The CDR3 length is 16 residues. In DNA form, the CDR3 reads TGTGCCACCAGCAGAGATCGGCAGGAAAGCAATCAGCCCCAGCATTTT. This gives the protein CATSRDRQESNQPQHF.

V is TRBV19 and J is TRBJ2-3, with no clear D. The V and J ends lost 7 bases and 2 bases respectively, with 13 bases between them. The germline V gene encodes CDR1 LNHDA and CDR2 SQIVND (reference sequence). This CDR3 has 14 residues. The CDR3 DNA reads as TGTGCCAGTAATTCGCTTCAAGCCACAGATACGCAGTATTTT. This encodes CASNSLQATDTQYF.

The chain employs TRBV3-1 (or the pseudogene TRBV3-2) and TRBJ2-5; TRBD1 might be the D (5 bases). This CDR3 has 15 amino acids. Looked up from germline, CDR1 is LGHDT and CDR2 is YNNKEL (reference sequence). Trimming removed 0 bases at V and 4 bases at J, with 12 bases between. Here the CDR3 DNA reads TGTGCCAGCAGCCAAGATAGTTGGGGCAGAGAGACCCAGTACTTC. It codes for CASSQDSWGRETQYF.

Notes on this clone: The junction and the germline gene differ at one end; a read error may be behind it. V is TRBV7-7 and J is TRBJ2-3; D remains ambiguous. From germline, CDR1 is SSHAT and CDR2 FNYEAQ (reference sequence). CDR3 length: 14 amino acids. CDR3 sequence: CASSLSESTDTQYF. Written as DNA, the CDR3 is TGTGCTAGCAGCTTATCAGAAAGCACAGATACGCAGTATTTT.

The chain uses TRBV4-1 and TRBJ2-7, with TRBD1 matching 10 bases. Trimming cost V 4 bases and J 4 bases; bases outside gene matches: 4. CDR1 MGHRA and CDR2 YSYEKL come from the germline V gene. The CDR3 contains 14 residues. The CDR3 region is CASSRQGQGYEQYF. The CDR3 nucleotides read TGCGCCAGCAGCCGGCAGGGACAGGGGTACGAGCAGTACTTC.

V gene TRBV12-3 or TRBV12-4 combines with J gene TRBJ1-4; D not certain. This CDR3 spans 12 amino acids. V shed 7 bases and J shed 8 bases, with 11 bases lying between them. DNA of the CDR3: TGTGCCAGCACGGGATTCGGGGAAAAACTGTTTTTT. It is translated as CASTGFGEKLFF.

The chain employs TRBV5-1 and TRBJ2-5; weak D call: TRBD2 (6 bases). Trimming left V 0 bases short and J 5 bases short, with 11 bases between. Germline V gene lookup returns CDR1 SGHRS and CDR2 YFSETQ. The CDR3 is 14 residues long. The CDR3 loop reads CASSLARGGETQYF. The CDR3 DNA reads as TGCGCCAGCAGCTTGGCCCGGGGAGGCGAGACCCAGTACTTC. Using reference TRBV5-1 and TRBJ2-5 for the parts outside the CDR3, the full variable domain is KAGVTQTPRYLIKTRGQQVTLSCSPISGHRSVSWYQQTPGQGLQFLFEYFSETQRNKGNFPGRFSGRQFSNSRSEMNVSTLELGDSALYLCASSLARGGETQYFGPGTRLLVL.

This chain connects TRBV28 to TRBJ1-5, with D possibly matching TRBD1 (6 bases). CDR1 and CDR2 (germline): MDHEN, SYDVKM. The germline V and J ends were trimmed by 3 bases and 3 bases, with 9 bases remaining between them. This CDR3 is 14 amino acids long. CDR3 nucleotide sequence: TGTGCCAGCAGTTTCGGGGGGCTCAATCAGCCCCAGCATTTT. Translating it yields CASSFGGLNQPQHF.